The present entry profiles one T cell receptor (beta chain) with its context. This sample stems from a study of blood T cell repertoires in COVID-19. Turning to the study itself: Italy, Spain and the United States were the sources of the convalescent and acute COVID-19 samples.

Germline CDR1 and CDR2: KGHDR and SFDVKD. This CDR3 is built from 17 residues. J lost 1 base, V lost 4 bases, and 8 bases had no gene match. Under the authors' procedure: Quantification of nucleated cells was approximated via reference gene primer amplification. TCRdb keeps only in-frame clones here, not all; method: immunoSEQ multiplex PCR. V, J and clone size reflect that table, while D and trimming were determined from the DNA. Found here are tens of thousands of clones, 88% of them singletons; the top ten hold about 5%. The receptor was isolated from a woman in her sixties or seventies with active COVID-19. Material for sequencing was peripheral blood. The chain couples TRBV24-1 to TRBJ2-1; 8 bases line up with TRBD1. The CDR3 loop reads CATSDRRGQGSYNEQFF. The DNA for the CDR3 is TGTGCCACCAGTGACCGCAGAGGACAGGGATCCTACAATGAGCAGTTCTTC.